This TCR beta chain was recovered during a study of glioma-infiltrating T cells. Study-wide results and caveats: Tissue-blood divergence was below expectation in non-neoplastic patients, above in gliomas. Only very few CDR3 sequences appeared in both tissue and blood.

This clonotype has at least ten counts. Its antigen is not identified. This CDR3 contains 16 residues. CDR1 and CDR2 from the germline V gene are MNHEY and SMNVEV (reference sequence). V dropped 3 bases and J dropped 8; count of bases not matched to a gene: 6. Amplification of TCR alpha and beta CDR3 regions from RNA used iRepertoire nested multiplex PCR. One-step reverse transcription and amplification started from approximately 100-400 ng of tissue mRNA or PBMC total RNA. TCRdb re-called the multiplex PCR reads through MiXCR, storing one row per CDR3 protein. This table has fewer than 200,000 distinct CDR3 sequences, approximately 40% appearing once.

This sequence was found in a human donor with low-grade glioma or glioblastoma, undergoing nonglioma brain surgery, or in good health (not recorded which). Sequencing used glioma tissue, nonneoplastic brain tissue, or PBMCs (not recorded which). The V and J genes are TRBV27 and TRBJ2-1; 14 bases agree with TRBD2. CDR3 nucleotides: TGTGCCAGCAGTTTCCTCGGGACTAGCGGGGGCGATGAGCAGTTCTTC. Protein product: CASSFLGTSGGDEQFF.